The sequence of this TCR beta chain was determined in a study of T cell responses to AZD1222 COVID-19 vaccine. Study outcomes and limitations: Breadth and depth of Spike-specific TCRs rose after two AZD1222 doses. Seropositive status at baseline applied to only a handful of AZD1222 recipients. Scientists sampled the repertoires only once the peak T cell response had passed. The donor cohort was predominantly white British with a female majority, and clonal diversity may have been underestimated.

Germline V CDR1 and CDR2: SQVTM, ANQGSEA. CDR3 size: 13 residues. The germline V and J ends were trimmed by 4 bases and 10 bases, with 19 bases remaining between them. Generated by immunoSEQ multiplex PCR, the TCRdb table keeps only in-frame clones and is missing some. This sample has some 100,000 clones; 87% occur once, and the top ten carry 5% to 5.5%. Remarks on this clone: Its antigen is undetermined.

The genes are TRBV29-1 and TRBJ1-1; TRBD1 might be the D (6 bases). This sample comprised peripheral blood, obtained on day 0 of AZD1222 vaccination. The origin of this receptor is an adult in good health. CDR3 nucleotide sequence: TGCAGCGTTGGATTTGCCGAGGGCAGGGGAGCTTTCTTT. Translation: CSVGFAEGRGAFF. Supplemented by reference TRBV29-1 and TRBJ1-1, the full variable domain reads SAVISQKPSRDICQRGTSLTIQCQVDSQVTMMFWYRQQPGQSLTLIATANQGSEATYESGFVIDKFPISRPNLTFSTLTVSNMSPEDSSIYLCSVGFAEGRGAFFGQGTRLTVV.